The subject of this entry is one TCR beta chain. What it binds is not known. The time point: pretreatment peripheral blood. Germline-derived CDR1 and CDR2 are MNHNY and SVGAGI (reference sequence). J was trimmed by 7 bases and V by 6 bases; bases with no gene match: 8. The CDR3 extends over 13 amino acids. This sample is drawn from a study of PD-L1 blockade in urothelial cancer. On the study more broadly: Male patients with bladder-origin urothelial cancer numbered about nine tenths of the roughly 29.

This table comes from immunoSEQ multiplex PCR, and its TCRdb copy is limited to in-frame clones, with some not included. The sample lists 70,000 to 95,000 clones, 89% occurring once. Findings and limits, study-wide: Larger 3-week expansion of tumor-associated blood clones was seen in durable-benefit patients. Lower pretreatment blood TCR clonality, under the median, predicted better survival, researchers reported.

The sequences come from PBMCs, collected around atezolizumab (anti-PD-L1) treatment. The TCR sequence derives from a woman of 80 years or more with urothelial cancer. The J gene is TRBJ1-1, the V gene TRBV6-6, with 7 bases matching TRBD1. The CDR3 spells CASSSTGTVEAFF. CDR3 nucleotide sequence: TGTGCCAGCAGCTCAACCGGGACAGTTGAAGCTTTCTTT.